Sequencing of this T cell receptor beta chain was carried out in a study of cytomegalovirus exposure and HLA in healthy donors. With 60 Vbeta and 13 Jbeta primers, the PCR was carried out. Measured with immunoSEQ multiplex PCR; TCRdb has only the in-frame clones, and not every one. The profile shows more than 150,000 clones, 82% of them singletons. Sequenced: PBMCs. This receptor was obtained from a man aged 40-49 years in good health and CMV-seronegative.

CDR3 DNA: TGTGCCTGGAGCGGGGGACCAAATCAGCCCCAGCATTTT. Translated, it gives CAWSGGPNQPQHF. V and J are TRBV30 and TRBJ1-5; tentative D call: TRBD1 (5 bases). CDR1 is GTSNPN, CDR2 SVGIG, per germline (reference sequence). The CDR3 consists of 13 residues. The V end was cut by 3 bases, the J end by 4 bases, with 10 bases between.